This TCR beta chain was recorded in a study of blood T cell dynamics during melanoma immunotherapy. Findings and caveats of the study: Unlike progressors, later disease-control patients had W3 repertoires gaining clonality or diversity.

As to time point: pre-treatment baseline. Blood was drawn before treatment and at week 3 after checkpoint blockade. The germline V gene encodes CDR1 MNHEY and CDR2 SMNVEV (reference sequence). The V end was cut by 1 base, the J end by 2 bases, with 2 bases between. CDR3 length equals 13 residues. The assay was immunoSEQ multiplex PCR, and TCRdb's table has in-frame clones only and misses some. The sample lists approximately 12,000 clones, roughly 90% occurring once. A remark on this clone: Its cognate antigen is unknown.

The sample in question was blood, obtained from a patient treated with checkpoint blockade. This chain uses TRBV27 with TRBJ2-2; no firm D call. This TCR was sampled from a human donor with melanoma. The CDR3 loop is CASSLFNTGELFF. The CDR3 nucleotides read TGTGCCAGCAGTTTATTTAACACCGGGGAGCTGTTTTTT.